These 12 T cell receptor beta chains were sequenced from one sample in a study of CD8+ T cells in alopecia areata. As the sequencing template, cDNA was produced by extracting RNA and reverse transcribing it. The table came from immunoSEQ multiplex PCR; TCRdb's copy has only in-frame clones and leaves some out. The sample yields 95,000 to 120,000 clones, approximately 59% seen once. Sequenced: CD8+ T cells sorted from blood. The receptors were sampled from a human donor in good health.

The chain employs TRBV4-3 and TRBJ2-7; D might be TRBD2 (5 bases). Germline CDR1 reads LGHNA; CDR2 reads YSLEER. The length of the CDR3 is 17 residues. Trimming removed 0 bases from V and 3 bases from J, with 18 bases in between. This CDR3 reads CASSQDVVVGGRYEQYF. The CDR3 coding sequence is TGCGCCAGCAGCCAAGATGTGGTGGTGGGCGGGCGCTACGAGCAGTACTTC.

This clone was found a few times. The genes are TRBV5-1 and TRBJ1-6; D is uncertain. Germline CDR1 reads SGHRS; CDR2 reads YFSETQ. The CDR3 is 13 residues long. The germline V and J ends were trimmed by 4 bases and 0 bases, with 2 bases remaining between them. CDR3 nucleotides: TGCGCCAGCAGCCGCTCCTATAATTCACCCCTCCACTTT. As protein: CASSRSYNSPLHF.

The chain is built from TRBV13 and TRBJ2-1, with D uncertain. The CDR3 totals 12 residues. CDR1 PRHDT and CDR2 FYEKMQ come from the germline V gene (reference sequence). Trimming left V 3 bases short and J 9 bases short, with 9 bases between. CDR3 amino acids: CASSLLRLEQFF. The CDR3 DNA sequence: TGTGCCAGCAGCTTGCTACGCCTTGAGCAGTTCTTC.

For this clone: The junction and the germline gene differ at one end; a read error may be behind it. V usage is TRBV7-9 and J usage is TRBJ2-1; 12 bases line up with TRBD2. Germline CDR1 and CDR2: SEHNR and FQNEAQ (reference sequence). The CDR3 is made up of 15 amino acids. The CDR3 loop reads CASSLAGGPLNEQFF. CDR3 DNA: TGTGCCAGCAGCCTAGCGGGGGGGCCTCTAAATGAGCAGTTCTTC.

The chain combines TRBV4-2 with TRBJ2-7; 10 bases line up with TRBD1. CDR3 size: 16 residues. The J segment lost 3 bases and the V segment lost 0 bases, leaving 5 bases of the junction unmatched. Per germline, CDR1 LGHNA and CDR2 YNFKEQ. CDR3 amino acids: CASSQELTGGLYEQYF. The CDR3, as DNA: TGTGCCAGCAGCCAAGAGTTGACAGGGGGCCTCTACGAGCAGTACTTC.

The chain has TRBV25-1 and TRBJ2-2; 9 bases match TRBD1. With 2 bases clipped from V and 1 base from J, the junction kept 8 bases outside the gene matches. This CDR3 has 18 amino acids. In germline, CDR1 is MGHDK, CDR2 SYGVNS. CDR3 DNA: TGTGCCAGCAGTGAACTGGACAGGGGAGATGGGAACACCGGGGAGCTGTTTTTT. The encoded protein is CASSELDRGDGNTGELFF.

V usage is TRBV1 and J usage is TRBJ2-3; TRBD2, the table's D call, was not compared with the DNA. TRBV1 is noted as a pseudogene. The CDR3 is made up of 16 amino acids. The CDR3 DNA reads TGCACCAGCAGCCCGGAGACTAGCGGTTACACAGATACGCAGTATTTT. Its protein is CTSSPETSGYTDTQYF.

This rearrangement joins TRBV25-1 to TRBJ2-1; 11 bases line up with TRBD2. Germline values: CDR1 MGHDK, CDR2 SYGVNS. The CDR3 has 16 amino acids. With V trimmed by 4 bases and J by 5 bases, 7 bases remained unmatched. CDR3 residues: CASSGQGTSGHNEQFF. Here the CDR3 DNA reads TGTGCCAGCAGTGGACAGGGGACTAGCGGACACAATGAGCAGTTCTTC.

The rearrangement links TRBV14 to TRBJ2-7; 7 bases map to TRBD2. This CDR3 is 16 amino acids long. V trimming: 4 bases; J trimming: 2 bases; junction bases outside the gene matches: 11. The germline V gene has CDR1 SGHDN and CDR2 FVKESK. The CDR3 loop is CASSPGGYPGTYEQYF. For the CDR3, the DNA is TGTGCCAGCAGCCCCGGGGGGTATCCGGGAACCTACGAGCAGTACTTC. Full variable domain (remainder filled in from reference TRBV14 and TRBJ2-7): EAGVTQFPSHSVIEKGQTVTLRCDPISGHDNLYWYRRVMGKEIKFLLHFVKESKQDESGMPNNRFLAERTGGTYSTLKVQPAELEDSGVYFCASSPGGYPGTYEQYFGPGTRLTVT.

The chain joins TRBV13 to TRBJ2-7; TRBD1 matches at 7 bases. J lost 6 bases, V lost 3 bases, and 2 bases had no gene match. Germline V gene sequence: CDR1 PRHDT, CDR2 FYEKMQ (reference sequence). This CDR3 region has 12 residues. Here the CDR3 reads CASSFGTAEQYF. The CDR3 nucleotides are TGTGCCAGCAGCTTTGGGACAGCCGAGCAGTACTTC.

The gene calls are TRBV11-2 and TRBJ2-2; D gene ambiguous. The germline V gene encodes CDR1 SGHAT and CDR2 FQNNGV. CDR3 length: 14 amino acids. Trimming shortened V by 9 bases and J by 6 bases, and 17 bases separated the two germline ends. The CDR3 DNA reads TGTGCCAGAAGCCAGTGGGATAAGGCCGGGGAGCTGTTTTTT. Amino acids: CARSQWDKAGELFF.

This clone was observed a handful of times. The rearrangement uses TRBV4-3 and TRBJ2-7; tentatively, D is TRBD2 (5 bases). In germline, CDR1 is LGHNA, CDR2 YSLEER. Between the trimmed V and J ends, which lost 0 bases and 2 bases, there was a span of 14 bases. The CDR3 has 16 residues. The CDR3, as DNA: TGCGCCAGCAGCCAAGATCGAGCGTCCGGGGCCTACGAGCAGTACTTC. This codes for CASSQDRASGAYEQYF.